This TCR beta chain was sequenced for a study of cytomegalovirus exposure and HLA in healthy donors. PCR amplification relied on 60 Vbeta primers (plus 13 Jbeta primers). Repertoires were generated with immunoSEQ multiplex PCR, while TCRdb's copy carries only in-frame clones and drops some. Here the sample spans roughly 150,000 clones, roughly three quarters being singletons. Germline CDR1 is SGHTA and CDR2 is FQGNSA. The CDR3 covers 14 residues. Trimming pared 4 bases from V and 8 bases from J, leaving 15 bases between. Participants comprised healthy donors of bone marrow. The gene calls are TRBV7-2 and TRBJ1-3; D remains unclear. The sequence was obtained from a woman in her forties in good health and CMV-seronegative. The material sequenced was PBMCs. CDR3: CASSSAARGDTIYF. The CDR3 DNA sequence: TGTGCCAGCAGCTCTGCGGCGCGGGGTGACACCATATATTTT.